This TCR beta chain was sequenced in a study of T cells expressing NK-cell markers. Study-level findings and limits: Roughly six of the donors carried dominant NKG2C+ clonotypes that took up about 1.0-7.5% of their CD8+ T cells. Where a handful of donors were concerned, these clonotypes also led the CD3+CD56-NKG2C+ fraction.

The CDR3 length is 16 residues. A remark on this clonotype: The antigen is not known.

TCR beta libraries carry UMIs added by 5'RACE template switching. Following a re-call of the 5' RACE reads, TCRdb has one entry per CDR3 protein and lacks DNA. The repertoire table contains about 180,000 distinct CDR3 sequences. The TCR originated in a man aged 18-69 years in good health. The gene calls are TRBV12-3 or TRBV12-4 and TRBJ2-5; TCRdb's D gene call, TRBD1, goes unchecked for lack of DNA. Sequencing was performed on blood T cells: a sorted CD56 or NKG2C T cell subset, CD4+ or CD8+ T cells, or bulk PBMC T cells (not recorded which). The CDR3 loop reads CASSLTGQVQQETQYF.